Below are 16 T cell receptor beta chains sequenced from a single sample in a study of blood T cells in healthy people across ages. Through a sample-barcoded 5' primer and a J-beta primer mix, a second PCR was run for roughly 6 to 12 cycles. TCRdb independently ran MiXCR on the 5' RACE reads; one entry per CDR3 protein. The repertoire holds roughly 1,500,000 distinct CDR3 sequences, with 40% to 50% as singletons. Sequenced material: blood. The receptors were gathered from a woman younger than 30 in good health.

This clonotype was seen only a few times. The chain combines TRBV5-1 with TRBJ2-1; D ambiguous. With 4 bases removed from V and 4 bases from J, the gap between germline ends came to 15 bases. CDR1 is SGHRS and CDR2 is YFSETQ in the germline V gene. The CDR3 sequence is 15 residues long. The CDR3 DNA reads TGCGCCAGCAGCCCGGACCGACCTTTGTACAATGAGCAGTTCTTC. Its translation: CASSPDRPLYNEQFF.

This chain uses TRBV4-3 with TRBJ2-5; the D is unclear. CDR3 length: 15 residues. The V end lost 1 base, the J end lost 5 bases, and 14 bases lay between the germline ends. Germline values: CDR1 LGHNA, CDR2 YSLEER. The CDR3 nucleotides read TGCGCCAGCAGCCAAGGAGGAAGGGTTAAGGAGACCCAGTACTTC. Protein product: CASSQGGRVKETQYF.

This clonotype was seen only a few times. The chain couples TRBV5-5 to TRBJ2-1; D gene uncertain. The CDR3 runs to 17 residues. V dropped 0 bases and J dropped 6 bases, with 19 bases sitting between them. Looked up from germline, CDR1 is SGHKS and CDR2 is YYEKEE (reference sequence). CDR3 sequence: CASSLAEDSSTANEQFF. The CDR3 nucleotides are TGTGCCAGCAGCTTGGCCGAAGACTCCTCGACGGCCAATGAGCAGTTCTTC.

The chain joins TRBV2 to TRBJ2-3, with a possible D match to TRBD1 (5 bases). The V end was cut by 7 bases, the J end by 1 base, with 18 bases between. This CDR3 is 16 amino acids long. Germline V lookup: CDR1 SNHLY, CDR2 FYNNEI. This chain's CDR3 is CASTPTSTVRTDTQYF. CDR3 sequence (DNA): TGTGCCAGCACCCCCACTTCGACAGTTCGCACAGATACGCAGTATTTT.

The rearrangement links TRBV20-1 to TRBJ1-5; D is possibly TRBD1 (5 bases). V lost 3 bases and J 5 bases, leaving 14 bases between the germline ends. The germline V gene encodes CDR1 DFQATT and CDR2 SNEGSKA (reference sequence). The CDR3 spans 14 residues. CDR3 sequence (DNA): TGCAGTGCTAGCTCGGGGGAAGGGGATCAGCCCCAGCATTTT. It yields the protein CSASSGEGDQPQHF.

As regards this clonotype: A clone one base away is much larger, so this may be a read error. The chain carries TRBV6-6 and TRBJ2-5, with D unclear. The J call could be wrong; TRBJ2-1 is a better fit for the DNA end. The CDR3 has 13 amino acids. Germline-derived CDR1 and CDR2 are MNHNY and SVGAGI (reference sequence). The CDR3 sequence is CASINGFLETQFF. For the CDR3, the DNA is TGTGCCAGCATTAACGGGTTTTTGGAGACCCAGTTCTTC.

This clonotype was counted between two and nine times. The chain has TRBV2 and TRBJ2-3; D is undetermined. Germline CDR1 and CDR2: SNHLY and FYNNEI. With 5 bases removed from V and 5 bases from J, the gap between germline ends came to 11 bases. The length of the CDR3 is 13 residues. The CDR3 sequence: CASSRGEEDTQYF. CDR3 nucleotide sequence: TGTGCCAGCAGTCGCGGAGAGGAAGATACGCAGTATTTT.

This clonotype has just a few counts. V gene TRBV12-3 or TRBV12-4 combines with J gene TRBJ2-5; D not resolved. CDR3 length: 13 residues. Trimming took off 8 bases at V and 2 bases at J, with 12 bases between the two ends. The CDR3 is CASGRDAQETQYF. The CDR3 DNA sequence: TGTGCCAGCGGTAGGGATGCACAAGAGACCCAGTACTTC.

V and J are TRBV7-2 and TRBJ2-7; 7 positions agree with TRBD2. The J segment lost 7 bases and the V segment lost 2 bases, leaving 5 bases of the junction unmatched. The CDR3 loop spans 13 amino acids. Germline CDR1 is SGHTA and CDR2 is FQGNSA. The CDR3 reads CASSLQGGGEQYF. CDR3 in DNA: TGTGCCAGCAGCTTACAGGGCGGGGGTGAGCAGTACTTC.

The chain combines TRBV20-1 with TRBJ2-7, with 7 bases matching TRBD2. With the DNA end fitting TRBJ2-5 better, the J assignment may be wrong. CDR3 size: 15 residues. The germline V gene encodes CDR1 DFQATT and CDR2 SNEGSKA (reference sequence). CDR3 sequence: CSARDPRLAVKTQYF. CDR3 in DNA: TGCAGTGCTAGAGATCCCCGACTAGCAGTTAAGACCCAGTACTTC.

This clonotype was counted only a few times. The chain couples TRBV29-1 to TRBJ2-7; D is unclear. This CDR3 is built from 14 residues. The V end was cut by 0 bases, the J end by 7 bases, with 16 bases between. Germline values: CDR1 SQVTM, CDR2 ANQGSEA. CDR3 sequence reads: CSVEEDTTLREQYF. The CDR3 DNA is TGCAGCGTTGAAGAAGACACCACTCTGAGGGAGCAGTACTTC.

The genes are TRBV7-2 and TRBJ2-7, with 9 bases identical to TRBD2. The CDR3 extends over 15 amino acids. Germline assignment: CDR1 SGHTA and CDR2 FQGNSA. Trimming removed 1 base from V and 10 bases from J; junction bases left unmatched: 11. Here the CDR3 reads CASSLEPSGTDTQYF. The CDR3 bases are TGTGCCAGCAGCTTAGAGCCTAGCGGGACCGACACCCAGTACTTC.

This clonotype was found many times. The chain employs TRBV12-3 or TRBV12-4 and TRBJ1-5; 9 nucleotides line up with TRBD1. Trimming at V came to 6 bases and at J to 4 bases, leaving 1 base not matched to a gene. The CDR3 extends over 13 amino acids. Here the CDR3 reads CASRGTGNQPQHF. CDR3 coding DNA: TGTGCCAGCAGGGGGACAGGGAATCAGCCCCAGCATTTT.

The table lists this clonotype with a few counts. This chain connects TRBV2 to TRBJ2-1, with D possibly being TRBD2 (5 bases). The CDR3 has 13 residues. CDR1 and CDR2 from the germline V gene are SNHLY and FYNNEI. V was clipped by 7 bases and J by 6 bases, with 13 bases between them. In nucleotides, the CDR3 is TGTGCCAGCAAACGGGGTGGCCCCAATGAGCAGTTCTTC. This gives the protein CASKRGGPNEQFF.

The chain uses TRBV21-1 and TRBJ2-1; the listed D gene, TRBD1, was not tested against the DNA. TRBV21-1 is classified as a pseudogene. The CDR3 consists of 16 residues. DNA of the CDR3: TGTGCCAGCAGCAAAGTCGGCAGGGGTTGCCACAATGAGCAGTTCTTC. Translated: CASSKVGRGCHNEQFF.

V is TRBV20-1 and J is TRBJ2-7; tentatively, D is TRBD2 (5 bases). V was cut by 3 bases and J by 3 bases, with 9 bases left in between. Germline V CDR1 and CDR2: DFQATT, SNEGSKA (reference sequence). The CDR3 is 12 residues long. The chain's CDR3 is CSASGLNYEQYF. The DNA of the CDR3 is TGCAGTGCTAGTGGACTCAACTACGAGCAGTACTTC.